Below, 17 T cell receptor beta chains from the same sample are listed, as sequenced in a study of T cells in Graves' hyperthyroidism and ophthalmopathy. TCR beta CDR3 sequences were amplified from RNA transcripts. The study used the HTBI primer set for a first-round RT-PCR of the TCR CDR3. TCRdb processed the multiplex PCR reads anew with MiXCR; each CDR3 protein has one entry. Among around 430,000 distinct CDR3 sequences listed, about 16% were seen once. What was sequenced was blood. The receptors shown here come from a woman aged 25 to 39 with Graves' hyperthyroidism.

Only a few counts were recorded for this clonotype. This chain's CDR3 is CSAKLAGGRIGELFF. The CDR3 nucleotides are TGCAGTGCTAAACTAGCGGGAGGGCGGATCGGGGAGCTGTTTTTT. The chain combines TRBV20-1 with TRBJ2-2, with 13 nucleotides matching TRBD2. There are 15 residues in the CDR3. Germline V gives CDR1 DFQATT, CDR2 SNEGSKA (reference sequence). Trimming removed 4 bases from V and 7 bases from J; junction bases left unmatched: 6.

This clonotype was seen repeatedly, ten times or more. The chain is built from TRBV20-1 and TRBJ2-5, with D unresolved. This CDR3 region has 11 residues. Germline loops: CDR1 DFQATT, CDR2 SNEGSKA (reference sequence). Trimming pared 5 bases from V and 5 bases from J, leaving 9 bases between. CDR3 loop: CSAPSLETQYF. CDR3 DNA sequence: TGCAGTGCTCCCTCCCTTGAGACCCAGTACTTC.

This clonotype has at least ten counts. CDR3: CASSLPFSVEGSDTQYF. The CDR3 nucleotides read TGTGCCAGCAGCCTTCCTTTTAGCGTAGAAGGGTCAGATACGCAGTATTTT. The chain recombines TRBV7-2 with TRBJ2-3; weak D call: TRBD2 (5 bases). With 5 bases removed from V and 4 bases from J, the gap between germline ends came to 22 bases. CDR3 length: 17 amino acids. CDR1 and CDR2 from the germline V gene are SGHTA and FQGNSA.

The V call is TRBV7-2, the J call TRBJ2-1; 16 bases agree with TRBD2. Germline V gene lookup returns CDR1 SGHTA and CDR2 FQGNSA. V lost 1 base and J lost 10; bases outside the gene matches: 7. The CDR3 extends over 17 amino acids. CDR3 sequence reads: CASSLGGTSGRAREQFF. The DNA of the CDR3 is TGTGCCAGCAGCTTAGGGGGGACTAGCGGGAGGGCACGCGAGCAGTTCTTC.

The rearrangement joins TRBV7-6 to TRBJ2-3; 8 nucleotides agree with TRBD1. CDR3 size: 15 residues. CDR1 and CDR2 (germline): SGHVS, FNYEAQ. The V and J ends lost 2 bases and 6 bases, in that order; junction bases with no gene match: 7. The DNA of the CDR3 is TGTGCCAGCAGCTTAACTTCGACAGGGGTCGATACGCAGTATTTT. Translation: CASSLTSTGVDTQYF.

This clonotype was seen ten or more times. The chain combines TRBV28 with TRBJ2-5; TRBD2 might be the D (6 bases). Trimming took off 4 bases at V and 3 bases at J, with 15 bases between the two ends. The CDR3 has 15 amino acids. CDR1 and CDR2 (germline): MDHEN, SYDVKM. CDR3: CASSSYRGTEETQYF. The CDR3 nucleotides read TGTGCCAGCAGTTCCTACCGGGGGACGGAAGAGACCCAGTACTTC.

The CDR3 sequence: CASSNGYSNQPQHF. Here the CDR3 DNA reads TGTGCCAGTAGTAACGGATATAGCAATCAGCCCCAGCATTTT. The J gene is TRBJ1-5, the V gene TRBV19; no reliable D call. The germline CDR1 and CDR2 sequences are LNHDA and SQIVND (reference sequence). This CDR3 contains 14 residues. V gave up 4 bases and J gave up 0 bases, with 7 bases separating them.

The chain uses TRBV7-9 and TRBJ2-3, with a possible D match to TRBD1 (6 bases). CDR3 size: 18 residues. Trimming removed 5 bases at V and 0 bases at J, with 21 bases between. Germline V gives CDR1 SEHNR, CDR2 FQNEAQ (reference sequence). CDR3 coding DNA: TGTGCCAGCAGCCCCCTCTACGGAGTGGGGGCTAGCACAGATACGCAGTATTTT. It yields the protein CASSPLYGVGASTDTQYF.

The J gene is TRBJ1-5, the V gene TRBV4-1, with D tentatively TRBD1 (5 bases). The ends were cut back, 1 base at V and 6 bases at J, with 13 bases in the middle. Germline V gene sequence: CDR1 MGHRA, CDR2 YSYEKL. CDR3 length equals 15 residues. CDR3 DNA sequence: TGCGCCAGCAGCCAAGGGCAGGGAGGGCCTCAGCCCCAGCATTTT. Translating gives CASSQGQGGPQPQHF.

J is TRBJ1-6 and V is TRBV6-1; no clear D gene. CDR3 length: 14 amino acids. Looked up from germline, CDR1 is MNHNS and CDR2 is SASEGT. V dropped 8 bases and J dropped 4 bases, with 12 bases sitting between them. In DNA, the CDR3 is TGTGCCAGCCAAAGCAGCAATTATAATTCACCCCTCCACTTT. Residues: CASQSSNYNSPLHF.

This clonotype was recorded many times. As DNA, the CDR3 is TGCAGCGCCGGGGGCGGGAGTTCATACGAGCAGTACTTC. Translated, it gives CSAGGGSSYEQYF. The gene calls are TRBV29-1 and TRBJ2-7; perhaps TRBD2 as D (7 bases). CDR1 is SQVTM and CDR2 is ANQGSEA in the germline V gene. The CDR3 is 13 residues long. V lost 7 bases, J lost 4 bases, and 17 bases lay in between.

This clonotype was picked up a small number of times. The V gene is TRBV12-5, the J gene TRBJ1-1, with a possible D match to TRBD1 (5 bases). The V end lost 6 bases, the J end lost 2 bases, and 10 bases lay between the germline ends. The CDR3 is 13 residues long. CDR1 is LGHNT, CDR2 FRNRAP, per germline. DNA for the CDR3: TGTGCTAGTGGCGGGGGGTTCAACACTGAAGCTTTCTTT. Translation: CASGGGFNTEAFF. Using reference TRBV12-5 and TRBJ1-1 for the parts outside the CDR3, the full variable domain is DARVTQTPRHKVTEMGQEVTMRCQPILGHNTVFWYRQTMMQGLELLAYFRNRAPLDDSGMPKDRFSAEMPDATLATLKIQPSEPRDSAVYFCASGGGFNTEAFFGQGTRLTVV.

This clonotype was counted ten times or more. The chain carries TRBV11-2 and TRBJ1-2; D is uncertain. CDR3 size: 13 residues. V lost 2 bases and J lost 5, with 9 bases in between. CDR1 is SGHAT, CDR2 FQNNGV, per germline. The CDR3 loop reads CASSLSHSYGYTF. The CDR3 DNA is TGTGCCAGCAGCTTATCCCACAGTTATGGCTACACCTTC.

This clonotype was recorded at least ten times. J is TRBJ1-1 and V is TRBV4-1, with 7 bases identical to TRBD1. Germline V gives CDR1 MGHRA, CDR2 YSYEKL. The ends lost 3 bases at V and 1 base at J; junction bases unmatched: 8. The CDR3 consists of 16 residues. CDR3 coding DNA: TGCGCCAGCAGCCAGACTAGACAGGGTTGGAACACTGAAGCTTTCTTT. Translation: CASSQTRQGWNTEAFF.

The table lists this clonotype with many counts. The J gene is TRBJ2-1, the V gene TRBV7-9; 11 nucleotides line up with TRBD2. Unmatched junction bases numbered 3, after V lost 3 bases and J lost 5 bases. Germline CDR1 reads SEHNR; CDR2 reads FQNEAQ (reference sequence). This CDR3 is built from 15 residues. The CDR3 DNA follows: TGTGCCAGCAGCTTCCTAGCGGGAGGTAACAATGAGCAGTTCTTC. It encodes CASSFLAGGNNEQFF.

The sample holds many counts of this clonotype. The J gene is TRBJ2-7, the V gene TRBV6-5, with D possibly called TRBD1 or TRBD2 (5 bases each). The CDR3 is 17 residues long. With 0 bases removed from V and 5 bases from J, the gap between germline ends came to 20 bases. The germline V gene encodes CDR1 MNHEY and CDR2 SVGAGI. The CDR3 DNA reads as TGTGCCAGCAGTTACTCGGATAGGCAGGGACGAAGCCACGAGCAGTACTTC. Translating it yields CASSYSDRQGRSHEQYF.

This clonotype was picked up many times. The V and J genes are TRBV2 and TRBJ2-3, with TRBD2 matching over 10 bases. The CDR3 sequence is 15 residues long. Germline CDR1 reads SNHLY; CDR2 reads FYNNEI. V lost 7 bases, J lost 2 bases, and 6 bases stayed unmatched. This CDR3 is CASNKAGGPTDTQYF. CDR3 nucleotides: TGTGCCAGCAATAAAGCGGGAGGGCCCACAGATACGCAGTATTTT.